The source of this T cell receptor beta chain is a study of cytomegalovirus exposure and HLA in healthy donors. Amplification used 60 Vbeta primers and 13 Jbeta primers. TCRdb's table, derived via immunoSEQ multiplex PCR, lists solely in-frame clones and lacks some. This sample has 210,000 or so clones, with 80% to 90% found just once. General study results and limits: The classifier reportedly diagnosed cytomegalovirus status with high specificity and sensitivity. Across all donors, roughly uniform sequencing depth was an assumption of the presence/absence analyses. Equally common other TCR beta chains were less clonally expanded than HLA-associated ones, a later analysis found. As a later analysis showed, several of the most significant clusters appeared to be linked to common viral pathogens.

Trimming at V came to 10 bases and at J to 5 bases, leaving 7 bases not matched to a gene. Germline CDR1 reads MGHRA; CDR2 reads YSYEKL. The CDR3 is 13 residues long. As concerns this clone: What it binds is not known.

Sequencing used PBMCs. The receptor was isolated from a man younger than 40 in good health and CMV-seronegative. The chain has TRBV4-1 and TRBJ2-3; 9 nucleotides match TRBD2. As DNA, the CDR3 is TGCGCCACCCGGGCGGGGGGGGAAGATACGCAGTATTTT. This sequence encodes CATRAGGEDTQYF.